The 21 T cell receptor beta chains listed next were all sequenced from one sample in a study of HIV-infected children after antiretroviral therapy interruption. The TCR library was built from RNA with a 3' RACE protocol and unique molecular identifiers. Via MiXCR, TCRdb re-called the 3' RACE reads, giving one row per CDR3 protein. The top ten clones hold roughly 0.7% of a sample with some 51,000 distinct CDR3 sequences, roughly 4.5% of them seen once. Described treatment: PENTA 11 planned treatment interruption arm or continuous ART arm. The sample here was CD45RA+ CD4+ T cells from PBMCs, pooled from several time points, taken from a donor given antiretroviral therapy, either interrupted or continuous. Stated subset: naive CD4+ CD45RA+ CD45RO- T cells. The origin of the receptors is a pool of human donors with HIV.

This clonotype has ten or more counts. The J gene is TRBJ2-3, the V gene TRBV4-1; D uncertain. This CDR3 is built from 16 residues. The ends were cut back, 0 bases at V and 6 bases at J, with 16 bases in the middle. Germline CDR1 and CDR2: MGHRA and YSYEKL. The CDR3 nucleotides read TGCGCCAGCAGCCAAGATGTTGGACGCCCCACGGATACGCAGTATTTT. This gives the protein CASSQDVGRPTDTQYF.

The CDR3 DNA sequence: TGTGCCATCAGTGAGTCGGGCGGGGTGAGCGGGCAGTACTTC. It translates to CAISESGGVSGQYF. The chain is built from TRBV10-3 and TRBJ2-7; TRBD2 is a possible D gene (6 bases). The ends were cut back, 0 bases at V and 9 bases at J, with 15 bases in the middle. Germline V gives CDR1 ENHRY, CDR2 SYGVKD. The CDR3 totals 14 residues.

There are a few counts of this clonotype. This sequence joins TRBV5-1 and TRBJ1-2, with D unclear. Trimming removed 0 bases at V and 2 bases at J, with 5 bases between. CDR1 SGHRS and CDR2 YFSETQ come from the germline V gene. CDR3 size: 13 residues. CDR3 nucleotides: TGCGCCAGCAGCTTGGAGACGAACTATGGCTACACCTTC. Translating it yields CASSLETNYGYTF.

This clonotype was recorded many times. This sequence joins TRBV29-1 and TRBJ2-7; D may correspond to TRBD1 or TRBD2 (5 bases each). V shed 7 bases and J shed 2 bases, with 12 bases lying between them. Per germline, CDR1 SQVTM and CDR2 ANQGSEA. This CDR3 is 12 amino acids long. The CDR3 sequence is CSAGTFTYEQYF. The CDR3, as DNA: TGCAGCGCCGGGACCTTTACCTACGAGCAGTACTTC.

This clonotype was observed many times. This chain joins TRBV28 and TRBJ1-1; the match to TRBD1 covers 7 bases. Germline V lookup: CDR1 MDHEN, CDR2 SYDVKM. V gave up 6 bases and J gave up 1 base; unmatched junction bases: 14. CDR3 size: 17 residues. The CDR3 loop reads CASSPNDRVVGNTEAFF. In DNA form, the CDR3 reads TGTGCCAGCAGCCCAAATGACAGGGTTGTCGGGAACACTGAAGCTTTCTTT.

Only a few counts were recorded for this clonotype. This rearrangement joins TRBV19 to TRBJ2-2; TRBD1 aligns across 7 bases. The CDR3 consists of 14 residues. The J segment lost 0 bases and the V segment lost 6 bases, leaving 1 base of the junction unmatched. Germline-derived CDR1 and CDR2 are LNHDA and SQIVND (reference sequence). The CDR3 DNA reads as TGTGCCAGTAGGGACAGGCCGAACACCGGGGAGCTGTTTTTT. It codes for CASRDRPNTGELFF.

Ten or more counts support this clonotype. The chain employs TRBV19 and TRBJ1-4, with D possibly matching TRBD1 (5 bases). Trimming stripped 5 bases from V and 14 bases from J, with 12 bases between. The CDR3 sequence is 11 residues long. Germline CDR1 and CDR2: LNHDA and SQIVND (reference sequence). CDR3 amino acids: CASSLPGVLFF. Written as DNA, the CDR3 is TGTGCCAGTAGTCTGCCGGGGGTCCTGTTTTTT.

At least ten counts were recorded for this clonotype. The chain employs TRBV5-1 and TRBJ1-1; D may be TRBD1 (5 bases). Deletions cut 6 bases from V and 5 bases from J, with 20 bases between. CDR1 SGHRS and CDR2 YFSETQ come from the germline V gene. This CDR3 comprises 15 residues. The DNA of the CDR3 is TGCGCCAGCAACCAATGGACACCCGAGGGGACTGAAGCTTTCTTT. Protein: CASNQWTPEGTEAFF.

V gene TRBV18 combines with J gene TRBJ2-7; 7 nucleotides align to TRBD1. Trimming took 0 bases from V and 3 from J; bases not matched to a gene: 2. Per the germline V gene, CDR1 is KGHSH and CDR2 is LQKENI. This CDR3 region has 14 residues. Here the CDR3 reads CASSPPGQNYEQYF. The CDR3 DNA sequence: TGTGCCAGCTCACCACCGGGACAGAACTACGAGCAGTACTTC.

Many counts were recorded for this clonotype. The V call is TRBV6-1, the J call TRBJ2-7; D is possibly TRBD1 or TRBD2 (5 bases each). The CDR3 contains 14 residues. The ends were cut back, 2 bases at V and 4 bases at J, with 12 bases in the middle. Germline CDR1 MNHNS, CDR2 SASEGT. The CDR3 DNA sequence: TGTGCCAGCAGTGAACTGGGGACGGTATACGAGCAGTACTTC. Protein: CASSELGTVYEQYF.

This clonotype was observed many times. V usage is TRBV23-1 and J usage is TRBJ2-7; either TRBD1 or TRBD2 may fit D (5 bases each). Being an ORF, TRBV23-1 has a function that is uncertain. The CDR3 consists of 14 residues. Trimming removed 2 bases from V and 4 bases from J, with 12 bases in between. CDR3 nucleotides: TGCGCCAGCAGTCAACCGGGACGGACTTACGAGCAGTACTTC. Its translation is CASSQPGRTYEQYF.

This clonotype has a handful of counts. The chain couples TRBV18 to TRBJ1-2; no firm D call. This CDR3 has 16 amino acids. Germline CDR1 is KGHSH and CDR2 is LQKENI. With 1 base removed from V and 3 bases from J, the gap between germline ends came to 15 bases. CDR3 amino acids: CASSPRNPPPHYGYTF. CDR3 nucleotides: TGTGCCAGCTCACCACGGAACCCACCACCCCACTATGGCTACACCTTC.

In its sample, this clonotype was seen many times. For the CDR3, the DNA is TGTGCCAGCAGCTTTCGCACTAGCGGGTCTTACAATGAGCAGTTCTTC. Its translation is CASSFRTSGSYNEQFF. The genes are TRBV7-2 and TRBJ2-1; 9 bases agree with TRBD2. This CDR3 has 16 residues. Germline V lookup: CDR1 SGHTA, CDR2 FQGNSA. The junction had 7 bases not matched to a gene; V was cut back by 3 bases and J by 4 bases.

This clonotype has ten or more counts. The chain joins TRBV7-6 to TRBJ2-3, with D perhaps TRBD2 (6 bases). With 8 bases removed from V and 3 bases from J, the gap between germline ends came to 18 bases. The germline CDR1 and CDR2 sequences are SGHVS and FNYEAQ. The CDR3 length is 15 residues. The CDR3 DNA reads as TGTGCCAGCTCCCCCCTTGGAGGGGAAACAGATACGCAGTATTTT. Its translation: CASSPLGGETDTQYF.

The V gene is TRBV4-1, the J gene TRBJ2-1, with 12 positions matching TRBD2. V shed 4 bases and J 8 bases; nucleotides not matched to a gene: 6. This CDR3 is built from 15 residues. The germline V gene encodes CDR1 MGHRA and CDR2 YSYEKL. CDR3 nucleotide sequence: TGCGCCAGCAGCCTATCTAGCGGGGGGGGTGATGAGCAGTTCTTC. This translates into CASSLSSGGGDEQFF.

The sample holds many counts of this clonotype. The chain uses TRBV27 and TRBJ2-7, with D perhaps matching TRBD1 or TRBD2 (5 bases each). V lost 4 bases and J 5 bases, leaving 15 bases between the germline ends. The CDR3 spans 14 residues. Germline V gene lookup returns CDR1 MNHEY and CDR2 SMNVEV (reference sequence). CDR3: CASSSRRQGHEQYF. CDR3 nucleotides: TGTGCCAGCAGTTCCCGCCGGCAGGGACACGAGCAGTACTTC.

The table lists this clonotype with a few counts. The chain couples TRBV27 to TRBJ2-3; D might be TRBD1 or TRBD2, each matching 5 bases. The CDR3 spans 13 residues. Per germline, CDR1 MNHEY and CDR2 SMNVEV (reference sequence). The ends were cut back, 8 bases at V and 2 bases at J, with 11 bases in the middle. The CDR3 DNA reads TGTGCCAGCTCGGGGCCTTACACAGATACGCAGTATTTT. Translated, it gives CASSGPYTDTQYF.

The chain uses TRBV6-5 and TRBJ2-1; TRBD1 agrees at 9 bases. The CDR3 has 15 amino acids. Trimming took 0 bases from V and 7 from J; bases not matched to a gene: 4. From germline, CDR1 is MNHEY and CDR2 SVGAGI. CDR3 sequence (DNA): TGTGCCAGCAGTTACTCCGGGACAGGGAAGAATGAGCAGTTCTTC. As protein: CASSYSGTGKNEQFF.

This clonotype has at least ten counts. This chain links TRBV20-1 with TRBJ2-3, with D possibly being TRBD1 (5 bases). CDR3 size: 13 residues. The germline gives CDR1 DFQATT, CDR2 SNEGSKA (reference sequence). Trimming left V 5 bases short and J 0 bases short, with 9 bases between. CDR3 nucleotide sequence: TGCAGTGCTCTAAGGGGTAGCACAGATACGCAGTATTTT. The encoded protein is CSALRGSTDTQYF.

Many counts were recorded for this clonotype. The J gene is TRBJ1-2, the V gene TRBV19; D is uncertain. V gave up 7 bases and J gave up 6 bases, with 15 bases separating them. Germline-derived CDR1 and CDR2 are LNHDA and SQIVND (reference sequence). This CDR3 has 13 amino acids. The DNA for the CDR3 is TGTGCCAGTATGGCGCCGGACGAGGATGGCTACACCTTC. Residues: CASMAPDEDGYTF.

This clonotype was recorded at least ten times. The rearrangement joins TRBV2 to TRBJ2-1; the D gene is possibly TRBD2 (6 bases). Germline V gene data show CDR1 as SNHLY and CDR2 as FYNNEI. The CDR3 extends over 11 amino acids. Trimming removed 4 bases at V and 8 bases at J, with 6 bases between. The CDR3 protein is CASSGGDEQFF. The CDR3 nucleotides are TGTGCCAGCAGTGGGGGGGATGAGCAGTTCTTC.